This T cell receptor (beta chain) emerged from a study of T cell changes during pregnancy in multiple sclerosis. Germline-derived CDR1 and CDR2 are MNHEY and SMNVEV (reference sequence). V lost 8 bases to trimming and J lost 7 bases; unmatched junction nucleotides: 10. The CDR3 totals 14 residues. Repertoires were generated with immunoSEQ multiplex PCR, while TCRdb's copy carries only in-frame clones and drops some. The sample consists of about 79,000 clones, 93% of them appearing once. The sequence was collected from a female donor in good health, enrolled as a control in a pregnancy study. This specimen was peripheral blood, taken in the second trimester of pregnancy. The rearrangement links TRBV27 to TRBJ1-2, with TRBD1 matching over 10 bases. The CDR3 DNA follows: TGTGCCAGCTCACGACAGGGGGCGCTTCGTGGCTACACCTTC. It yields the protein CASSRQGALRGYTF.